The clone carrying this TCR beta chain was counted only a few times. Antigen: not known. The sample belongs to a study of regulatory T cells in long-lasting Graves disease. Background on the study: To qualify as persistent, Graves' disease required over 5 years of antithyroid drugs with positive TSH receptor antibodies. Overall study results and limits: Persistent disease preferred TRBV28, TRBJ1-2 and TRBJ2-5; new disease, TRBV20-1 and TRBJ2-1. New patients shared 966 public clonotypes, fewer than the approximately 3,000 shared by persistent patients.

The V gene's germline CDR1 is GTSNPN and CDR2 SVGIG (reference sequence). The CDR3 is 9 residues long. Described time point: persistent/refractory GD, antithyroid drugs over 5 years with positive TRAb. From RNA extracted from PBMCs, the TCR library was made. CDR3 regions were amplified by Arm-PCR using iRepertoire HTBI primers to build TCR beta libraries. Per the authors' pipeline: Segment identification across samples yielded around 64 TRBV and roughly 15 TRBJ segments. TCRdb re-derived calls from the multiplex PCR reads in MiXCR, one entry per CDR3 protein. Clone size and V and J calls follow TCRdb, not the original study. The top ten hold roughly 30% of the sample, which has approximately 440,000 distinct CDR3 sequences, roughly a quarter seen once.

The specimen was peripheral blood mononuclear cells (PBMCs), collected when the disease was refractory, from a patient treated with antithyroid drugs. The TCR comes from a female donor with Graves disease. The chain has TRBV30 and TRBJ1-1; no reliable D call. The CDR3 coding sequence is TGTGCTGTGGATGGTAAAGCTTTCTTT. This gives the protein CAVDGKAFF.